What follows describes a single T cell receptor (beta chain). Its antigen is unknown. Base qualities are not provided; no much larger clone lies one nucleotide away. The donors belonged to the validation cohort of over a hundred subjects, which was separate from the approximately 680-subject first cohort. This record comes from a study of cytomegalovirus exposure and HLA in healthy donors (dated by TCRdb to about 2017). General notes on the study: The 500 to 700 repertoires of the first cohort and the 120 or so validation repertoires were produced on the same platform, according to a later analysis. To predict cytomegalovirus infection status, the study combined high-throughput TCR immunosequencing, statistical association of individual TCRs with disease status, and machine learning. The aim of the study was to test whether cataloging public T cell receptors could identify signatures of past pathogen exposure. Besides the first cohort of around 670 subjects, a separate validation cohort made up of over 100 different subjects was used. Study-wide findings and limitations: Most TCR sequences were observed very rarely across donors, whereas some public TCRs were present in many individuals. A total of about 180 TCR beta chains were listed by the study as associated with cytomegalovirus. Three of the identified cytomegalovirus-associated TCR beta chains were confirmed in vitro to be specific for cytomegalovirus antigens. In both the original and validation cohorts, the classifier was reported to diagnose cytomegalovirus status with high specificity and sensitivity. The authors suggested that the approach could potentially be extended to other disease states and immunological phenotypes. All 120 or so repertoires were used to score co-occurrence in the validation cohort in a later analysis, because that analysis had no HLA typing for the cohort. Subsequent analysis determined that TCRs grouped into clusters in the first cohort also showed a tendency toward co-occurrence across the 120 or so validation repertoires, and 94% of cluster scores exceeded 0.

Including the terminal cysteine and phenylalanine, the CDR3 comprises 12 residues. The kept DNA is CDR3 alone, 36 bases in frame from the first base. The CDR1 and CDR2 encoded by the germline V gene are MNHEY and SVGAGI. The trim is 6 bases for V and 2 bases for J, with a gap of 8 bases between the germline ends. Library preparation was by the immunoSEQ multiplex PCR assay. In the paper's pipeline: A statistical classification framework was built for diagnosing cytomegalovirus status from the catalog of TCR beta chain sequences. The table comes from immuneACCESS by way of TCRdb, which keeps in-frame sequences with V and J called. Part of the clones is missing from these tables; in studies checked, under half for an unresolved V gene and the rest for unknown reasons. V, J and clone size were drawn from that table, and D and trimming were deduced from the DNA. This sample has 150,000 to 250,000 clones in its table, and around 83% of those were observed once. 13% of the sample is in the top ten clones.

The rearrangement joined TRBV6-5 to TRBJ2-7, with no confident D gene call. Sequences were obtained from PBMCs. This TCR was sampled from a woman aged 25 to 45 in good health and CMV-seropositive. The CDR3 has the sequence CASRSRTYEQYF. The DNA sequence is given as TGTGCCAGCAGGTCCAGAACCTACGAGCAGTACTTC.